This note documents a single T cell receptor beta chain sequence. There are 13 residues in the CDR3. V was clipped by 6 bases and J by 2 bases; unmatched bases: 4. Looked up from germline, CDR1 is MNHEY and CDR2 is SMNVEV (reference sequence). The data stem from a study of molecular identifiers for immune sequencing clone quantification. Bulk TCR libraries used previously described methods and listed TCR primers. TCRdb itself ran the PCR reads through MiXCR, one entry per CDR3 protein. The profile shows about 40,000 distinct CDR3 sequences, approximately 22% of them singletons. Libraries used roughly 20,000 to 1,000,000 sorted naive CD8 T cells and 10%, 30% or 50% RNA input. The CD8+CD4-CCR7+CD45RA+ phenotype defined the sorted naive CD8 T cells.

The clonotype was recovered from a human donor in good health. Some libraries in this study had Jurkat cell RNA spiked in. The source material was naive CD8+ T cells from blood, with Jurkat cell RNA spiked in. Subset denoted: FACS-sorted CD8+CD4-CCR7+CD45RA+ naive T cells. This rearrangement joins TRBV27 to TRBJ2-7; TRBD1 agrees at 7 bases. CDR3 region: CASRLTGAYEQYF. In nucleotides, the CDR3 is TGTGCCAGCAGACTCACAGGGGCCTACGAGCAGTACTTC.